A single sample is the source of the 24 T cell receptor beta chains below, sequenced in a study of blood T cell repertoires in COVID-19. Libraries were prepared by immunoSEQ multiplex PCR; TCRdb keeps only in-frame clonotypes and omits some of them. Of fewer than 300,000 clones listed, 75% to 90% were seen once; the top ten hold 3.5% to 5.5%. The sample was PBMCs or T cells enriched from blood (not recorded which). The receptors come from a woman in her thirties who had recovered from COVID-19.

The rearrangement uses TRBV7-6 and TRBJ2-5; possible D gene TRBD2, 5 bases. This CDR3 has 15 amino acids. Germline V gene sequence: CDR1 SGHVS, CDR2 FNYEAQ. Trimming stripped 2 bases from V and 1 base from J, with 11 bases between. CDR3 sequence: CASSLISTSQETQYF. The CDR3 coding sequence is TGTGCCAGCAGCTTAATCAGCACTAGCCAAGAGACCCAGTACTTC.

As to this clone: Other DNA sequences within the sample encode an identical CDR3. The V and J genes are TRBV20-1 and TRBJ2-5; unclear D gene. Trimming shortened V by 3 bases and J by 3 bases, and 5 bases separated the two germline ends. There are 11 residues in the CDR3. In germline, CDR1 is DFQATT, CDR2 SNEGSKA (reference sequence). CDR3 in DNA: TGCAGTGCTAGGGGCGAAGAGACCCAGTACTTC. It codes for CSARGEETQYF.

The CDR3 bases are TGTGCCAGCAGTCTTACAATGCCGGGACAGGGCTACGAGCAGTACTTC. This encodes CASSLTMPGQGYEQYF. The V and J genes are TRBV28 and TRBJ2-7, with 9 nucleotides matching TRBD1. The CDR3 consists of 16 residues. Germline trimming cut 5 bases from V and 3 bases from J; bases unmatched to any gene: 11. Germline values: CDR1 MDHEN, CDR2 SYDVKM.

The chain couples TRBV2 to TRBJ1-1; 7 bases are shared with TRBD1. Germline CDR1 and CDR2: SNHLY and FYNNEI. This CDR3 comprises 16 residues. Unmatched junction bases numbered 12, after V lost 3 bases and J lost 5 bases. The CDR3, as DNA: TGTGCCAGCAGTGAGAGCCCGACAGGGTTTCGGACTGAAGCTTTCTTT. It is translated as CASSESPTGFRTEAFF.

This clone was counted at least ten times. This chain connects TRBV7-8 to TRBJ1-4; 7 bases map to TRBD1. The CDR3 length is 18 residues. Germline assignment: CDR1 SGHVS and CDR2 FQNEAQ. The trim removed 1 base at V and 1 base at J, leaving 9 bases unmatched. CDR3 DNA sequence: TGTGCCAGCAGCTTAGACTTTATAAGGACAGGAACTAATGAAAAACTGTTTTTT. It is translated as CASSLDFIRTGTNEKLFF.

This clone was seen only once. The chain is built from TRBV3-1 (or the pseudogene TRBV3-2) and TRBJ2-7; 7 nucleotides agree with TRBD1. The CDR3 length is 15 residues. Germline trimming cut 4 bases from V and 0 bases from J; bases unmatched to any gene: 6. Germline CDR1 is LGHDT and CDR2 is YNNKEL (reference sequence). CDR3 protein: CASSPGTDNSYEQYF. DNA of the CDR3: TGTGCCAGCAGCCCCGGGACAGATAACTCCTACGAGCAGTACTTC.

V gene TRBV10-3 combines with J gene TRBJ2-3; weak D call: TRBD1 (5 bases). The germline CDR1 and CDR2 sequences are ENHRY and SYGVKD. This CDR3 is built from 14 residues. The V end was cut by 0 bases, the J end by 10 bases, with 14 bases between. The CDR3 protein is CAISESNLGAPQYF. CDR3 DNA sequence: TGTGCCATCAGTGAGTCGAATCTAGGGGCCCCGCAGTATTTT.

The chain couples TRBV30 to TRBJ1-2, with 11 bases matching TRBD1. V trimming: 1 base; J trimming: 8 bases; junction bases outside the gene matches: 9. The CDR3 length is 15 residues. From germline, CDR1 is GTSNPN and CDR2 SVGIG (reference sequence). The CDR3 coding sequence is TGTGCCTGGAGTGCCTACGGACAGGGGGCGCGAGGCTACACCTTC. Residues: CAWSAYGQGARGYTF. Full variable domain (outside the CDR3, taken from reference TRBV30 and TRBJ1-2): SQTIHQWPATLVQPVGSPLSLECTVEGTSNPNLYWYRQAAGRGLQLLFYSVGIGQISSEVPQNLSASRPQDRQFILSSKKLLLSDSGFYLCAWSAYGQGARGYTFGSGTRLTVV.

In its sample, this clone was seen once. The gene calls are TRBV14 and TRBJ2-1, with a tentative D call TRBD2 (6 bases). The CDR3 is made up of 12 amino acids. Deletions cut 4 bases from V and 7 bases from J, with 8 bases between. CDR1 SGHDN and CDR2 FVKESK come from the germline V gene. CDR3 loop: CASSRTKNEQFF. The CDR3 nucleotides are TGTGCCAGCAGCCGGACTAAAAATGAGCAGTTCTTC.

This clone was counted between two and nine times. The rearrangement uses TRBV2 and TRBJ1-3, with D perhaps matching TRBD1 (6 bases). Trimming shortened V by 6 bases and J by 7 bases, and 13 bases separated the two germline ends. Germline-derived CDR1 and CDR2 are SNHLY and FYNNEI. The CDR3 covers 13 residues. The CDR3 region has the DNA TGTGCCAGCAGGTCCGGGACATCGAACACCATATATTTT. Translating it yields CASRSGTSNTIYF.

This clone was seen once. J is TRBJ1-1 and V is TRBV19, with 7 bases lining up with TRBD1. This CDR3 region has 11 residues. Germline V gives CDR1 LNHDA, CDR2 SQIVND (reference sequence). The V segment lost 9 bases and the J segment 6 bases; nucleotides outside the gene matches: 4. In DNA form, the CDR3 reads TGTGCCAGCCAGGGGGGATCTGAAGCTTTCTTT. It specifies CASQGGSEAFF.

The chain links TRBV19 to TRBJ2-1; 8 bases line up with TRBD2. After removal of 3 bases from V and 9 bases from J, the junction contained 7 bases not matched to a gene. CDR1 and CDR2 (germline): LNHDA, SQIVND (reference sequence). The CDR3 runs to 14 residues. For the CDR3, the DNA is TGTGCCAGTAGTATCGGGAGGGAAGGCAGTGAGCAGTTCTTC. Amino acids: CASSIGREGSEQFF.

The chain links TRBV6-5 to TRBJ2-5; D unresolved. The germline CDR1 and CDR2 sequences are MNHEY and SVGAGI. This CDR3 has 13 amino acids. Between the trimmed V and J ends, which lost 6 bases and 3 bases, there was a span of 11 bases. This CDR3 is CASSFWAEETQYF. The DNA of the CDR3 is TGTGCCAGCAGCTTTTGGGCAGAAGAGACCCAGTACTTC.

The J gene is TRBJ2-3, the V gene TRBV3-1 (or the pseudogene TRBV3-2); D call uncertain. Germline V gives CDR1 LGHDT, CDR2 YNNKEL (reference sequence). The CDR3 length is 15 residues. With 4 bases removed from V and 7 bases from J, the gap between germline ends came to 18 bases. CDR3 nucleotides: TGTGCCAGCAGCCTAACCGGGTCCTCCCCCAATACGCAGTATTTT. Protein sequence: CASSLTGSSPNTQYF.

This clone turned up a few times. V is TRBV6-5 and J is TRBJ1-2, with TRBD1 identical over 7 bases. Germline CDR1 is MNHEY and CDR2 is SVGAGI. CDR3 size: 14 residues. Trimming at V came to 7 bases and at J to 4 bases, leaving 9 bases not matched to a gene. The CDR3 spells CASIMTGSRYGYTF. For the CDR3, the DNA is TGTGCCAGCATCATGACAGGGTCTCGCTATGGCTACACCTTC.

In this sample, this clone turned up a few times. The rearrangement links TRBV28 to TRBJ2-7; 11 bases map to TRBD2. Germline CDR1 reads MDHEN; CDR2 reads SYDVKM. This CDR3 contains 14 residues. Unmatched junction bases numbered 3, after V lost 5 bases and J lost 3 bases. The CDR3: CASSRLAGLYEQYF. The CDR3 nucleotides are TGTGCCAGCAGTAGACTAGCGGGACTCTACGAGCAGTACTTC.

The chain has TRBV28 and TRBJ2-3; 7 bases fit TRBD2. After removal of 6 bases from V and 10 bases from J, the junction contained 22 bases not matched to a gene. The CDR3 covers 17 residues. The V gene's germline CDR1 is MDHEN and CDR2 SYDVKM. The CDR3 region has the DNA TGTGCCAGCAGCCCCCCGGGGGTGGGCGGGAGAGTAACGCCGCAGTATTTT. Translation: CASSPPGVGGRVTPQYF.

This clone was observed a single time. The chain uses TRBV6-9 and TRBJ1-2; D call uncertain. Trimming left V 10 bases short and J 8 bases short, with 23 bases between. The CDR3 has 14 amino acids. Germline CDR1 reads MNHGY; CDR2 reads SVAAGI. CDR3 sequence: CAIPYIRRMEGYTF. In DNA form, the CDR3 reads TGTGCCATCCCTTACATTCGACGAATGGAGGGCTACACCTTC.

This clone was counted once. The V call is TRBV7-8, the J call TRBJ2-7, with 8 bases identical to TRBD2. Unmatched junction bases numbered 10, after V lost 5 bases and J lost 4 bases. Germline CDR1 and CDR2: SGHVS and FQNEAQ. CDR3 size: 15 residues. CDR3 nucleotide sequence: TGTGCCAGCAGCGCCCGTAGCGGGGCCCTATACGAGCAGTACTTC. Protein sequence: CASSARSGALYEQYF.

The V gene is TRBV9, the J gene TRBJ1-1; D might be TRBD1 (5 bases). The length of the CDR3 is 14 residues. Trimming removed 4 bases from V and 5 bases from J, with 15 bases in between. Germline V gives CDR1 SGDLS, CDR2 YYNGEE. CDR3 coding DNA: TGTGCCAGCAGCTCCCCCCCAGGGCATACTGAAGCTTTCTTT. It translates to CASSSPPGHTEAFF.

The CDR3 loop is CASSLATSRDTDTQYF. The CDR3 DNA is TGTGCCAGCAGCTTAGCGACGTCTAGAGACACAGATACGCAGTATTTT. This chain joins TRBV7-8 and TRBJ2-3; no firm D call. Between the trimmed V and J ends, which lost 0 bases and 2 bases, there was a span of 12 bases. Looked up from germline, CDR1 is SGHVS and CDR2 is FQNEAQ. The CDR3 contains 16 residues.

This clone was seen only a few times. The chain links TRBV7-9 to TRBJ2-7; tentatively, D is TRBD1 (5 bases). The V end was cut by 1 base, the J end by 7 bases, with 14 bases between. The CDR3 consists of 14 residues. Looked up from germline, CDR1 is SEHNR and CDR2 is FQNEAQ (reference sequence). In DNA form, the CDR3 reads TGTGCCAGCAGCTTAGTCAGGGTCGAGGCGGAGCAGTACTTC. This codes for CASSLVRVEAEQYF.

Only one count was recorded for this clone. The chain combines TRBV15 with TRBJ2-1, with D possibly matching TRBD2 (5 bases). Per germline, CDR1 LNHNV and CDR2 YYDKDF (reference sequence). The V and J ends lost 0 bases and 12 bases respectively, with 12 bases between them. This CDR3 comprises 13 residues. The CDR3 reads CATSRDNGDGQFF. Here the CDR3 DNA reads TGTGCCACCAGCAGAGACAACGGGGATGGGCAGTTCTTC.

V gene TRBV28 combines with J gene TRBJ1-1, with D perhaps matching TRBD1 (5 bases). Germline V gene lookup returns CDR1 MDHEN and CDR2 SYDVKM. The CDR3 has 19 amino acids. Trimming took 2 bases from V and 0 from J, leaving 22 bases between them. This CDR3 is CASSLRGPVFYRLNTEAFF. The CDR3 region has the DNA TGTGCCAGCAGTTTACGTGGCCCGGTTTTCTACAGGCTGAACACTGAAGCTTTCTTT.